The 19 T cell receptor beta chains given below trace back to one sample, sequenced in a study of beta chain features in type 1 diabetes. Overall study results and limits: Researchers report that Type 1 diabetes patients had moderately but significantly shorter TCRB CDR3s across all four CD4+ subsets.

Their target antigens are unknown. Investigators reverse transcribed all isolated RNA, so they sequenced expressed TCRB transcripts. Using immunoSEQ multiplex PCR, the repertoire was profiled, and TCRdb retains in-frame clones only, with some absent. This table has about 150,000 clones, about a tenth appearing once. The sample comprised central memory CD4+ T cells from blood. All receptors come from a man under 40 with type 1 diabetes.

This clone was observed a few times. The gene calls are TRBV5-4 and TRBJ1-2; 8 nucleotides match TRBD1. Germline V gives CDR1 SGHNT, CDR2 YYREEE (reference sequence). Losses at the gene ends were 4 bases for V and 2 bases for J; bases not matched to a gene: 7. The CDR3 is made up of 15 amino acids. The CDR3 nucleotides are TGTGCCAGCAGCCCGGGGACAGGCGCCAACTATGGCTACACCTTC. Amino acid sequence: CASSPGTGANYGYTF. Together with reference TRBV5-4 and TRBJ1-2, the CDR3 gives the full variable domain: ETGVTQSPTHLIKTRGQQVTLRCSSQSGHNTVSWYQQALGQGPQFIFQYYREEENGRGNFPPRFSGLQFPNYSSELNVNALELDDSALYLCASSPGTGANYGYTFGSGTRLTVV.

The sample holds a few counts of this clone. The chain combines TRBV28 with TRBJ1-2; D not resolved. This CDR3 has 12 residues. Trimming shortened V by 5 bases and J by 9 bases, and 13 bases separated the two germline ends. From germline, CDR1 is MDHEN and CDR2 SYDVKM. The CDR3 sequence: CASSLRTGSYTF. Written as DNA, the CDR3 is TGTGCCAGCAGTCTCCGGACGGGGAGCTACACCTTC.

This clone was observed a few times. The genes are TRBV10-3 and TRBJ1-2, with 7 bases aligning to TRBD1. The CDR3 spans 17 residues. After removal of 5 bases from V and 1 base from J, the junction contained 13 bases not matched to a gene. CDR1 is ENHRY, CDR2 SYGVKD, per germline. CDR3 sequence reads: CAISSQRTGAFNYGYTF. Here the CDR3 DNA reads TGTGCCATCAGTTCGCAACGAACAGGGGCCTTTAACTATGGCTACACCTTC.

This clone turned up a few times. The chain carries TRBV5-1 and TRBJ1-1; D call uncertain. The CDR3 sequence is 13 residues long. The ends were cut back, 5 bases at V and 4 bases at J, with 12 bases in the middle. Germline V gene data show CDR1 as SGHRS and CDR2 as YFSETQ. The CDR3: CASRSVVRTEAFF. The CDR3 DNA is TGCGCCAGCAGGTCGGTTGTACGCACTGAAGCTTTCTTT.

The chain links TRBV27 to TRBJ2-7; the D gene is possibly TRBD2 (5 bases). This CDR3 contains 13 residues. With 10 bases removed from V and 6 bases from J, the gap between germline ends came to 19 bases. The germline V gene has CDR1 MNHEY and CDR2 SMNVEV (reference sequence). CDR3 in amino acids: CATARARSGEQYF. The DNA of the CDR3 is TGTGCCACCGCGAGGGCGAGGAGCGGCGAGCAGTACTTC.

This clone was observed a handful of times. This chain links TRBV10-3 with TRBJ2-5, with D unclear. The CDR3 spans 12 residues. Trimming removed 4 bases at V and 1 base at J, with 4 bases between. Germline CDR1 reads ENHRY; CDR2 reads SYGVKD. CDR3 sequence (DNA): TGTGCCATCAGTGCTAGCCAAGAGACCCAGTACTTC. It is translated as CAISASQETQYF.

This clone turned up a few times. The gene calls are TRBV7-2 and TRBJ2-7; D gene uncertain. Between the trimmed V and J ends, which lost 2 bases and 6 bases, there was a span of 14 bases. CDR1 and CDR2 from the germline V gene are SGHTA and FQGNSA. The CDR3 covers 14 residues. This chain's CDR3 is CASSLCQTECEQYF. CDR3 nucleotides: TGTGCCAGCAGCTTATGCCAGACGGAGTGCGAGCAGTACTTC.

CDR3 coding DNA: TGCGCCAGCAGCCCGACAGGGGTCGAGCAGTACTTC. Its protein product is CASSPTGVEQYF. The rearrangement joins TRBV5-1 to TRBJ2-7; 8 positions agree with TRBD1. Germline V gene lookup returns CDR1 SGHRS and CDR2 YFSETQ. Trimming at V came to 4 bases and at J to 6 bases, leaving 3 bases not matched to a gene. The CDR3 length is 12 residues.

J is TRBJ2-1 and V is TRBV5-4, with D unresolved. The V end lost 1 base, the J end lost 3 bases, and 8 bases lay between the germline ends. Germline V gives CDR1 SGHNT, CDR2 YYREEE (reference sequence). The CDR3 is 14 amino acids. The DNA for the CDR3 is TGTGCCAGCAGCTTGTGGCTAGGCTACAATGAGCAGTTCTTC. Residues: CASSLWLGYNEQFF.

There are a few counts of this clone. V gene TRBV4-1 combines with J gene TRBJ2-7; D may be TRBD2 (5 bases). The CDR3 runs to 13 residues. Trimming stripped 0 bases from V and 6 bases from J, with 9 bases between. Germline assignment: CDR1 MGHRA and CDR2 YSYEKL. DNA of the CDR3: TGCGCCAGCAGCCAAGAGCGGAGGCGCGAGCAGTACTTC. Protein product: CASSQERRREQYF.

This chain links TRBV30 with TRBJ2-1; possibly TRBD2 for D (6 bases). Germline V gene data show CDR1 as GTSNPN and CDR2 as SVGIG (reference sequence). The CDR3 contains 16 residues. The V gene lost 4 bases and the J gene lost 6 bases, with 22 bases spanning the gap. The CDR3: CAWIPLGSISSNEQFF. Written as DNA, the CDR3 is TGTGCCTGGATTCCTCTCGGGAGTATTAGTAGCAATGAGCAGTTCTTC.

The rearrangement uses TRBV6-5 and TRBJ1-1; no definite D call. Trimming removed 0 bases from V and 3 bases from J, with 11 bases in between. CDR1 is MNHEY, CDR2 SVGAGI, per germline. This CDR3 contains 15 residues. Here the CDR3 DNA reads TGTGCCAGCAGTTACTCGCAGAATGGTGACACTGAAGCTTTCTTT. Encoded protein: CASSYSQNGDTEAFF.

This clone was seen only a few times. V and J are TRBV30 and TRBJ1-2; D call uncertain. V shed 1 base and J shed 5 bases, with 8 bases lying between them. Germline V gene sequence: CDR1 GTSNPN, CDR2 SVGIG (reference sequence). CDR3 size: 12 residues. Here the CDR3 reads CAWSAYSYGYTF. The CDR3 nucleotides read TGTGCCTGGAGTGCCTACAGTTATGGCTACACCTTC.

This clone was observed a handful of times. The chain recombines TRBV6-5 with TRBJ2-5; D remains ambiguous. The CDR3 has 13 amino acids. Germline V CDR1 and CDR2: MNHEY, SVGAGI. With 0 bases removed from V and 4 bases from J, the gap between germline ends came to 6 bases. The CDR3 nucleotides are TGTGCCAGCAGTTACTCCGTCCGAGAGACCCAGTACTTC. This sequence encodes CASSYSVRETQYF.

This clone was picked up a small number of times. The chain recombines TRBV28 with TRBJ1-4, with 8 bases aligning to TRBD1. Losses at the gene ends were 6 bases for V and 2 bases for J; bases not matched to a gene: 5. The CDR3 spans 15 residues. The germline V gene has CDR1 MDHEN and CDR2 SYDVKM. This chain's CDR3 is CASRMTGATNEKLFF. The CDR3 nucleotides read TGTGCCAGCAGGATGACAGGGGCCACTAATGAAAAACTGTTTTTT.

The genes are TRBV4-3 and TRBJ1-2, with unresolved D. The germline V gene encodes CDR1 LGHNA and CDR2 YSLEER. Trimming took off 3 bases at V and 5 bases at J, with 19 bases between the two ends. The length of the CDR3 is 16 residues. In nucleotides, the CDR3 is TGCGCCAGCAGCCAGTACGAACAAACCGAGGAATATGGCTACACCTTC. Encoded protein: CASSQYEQTEEYGYTF.

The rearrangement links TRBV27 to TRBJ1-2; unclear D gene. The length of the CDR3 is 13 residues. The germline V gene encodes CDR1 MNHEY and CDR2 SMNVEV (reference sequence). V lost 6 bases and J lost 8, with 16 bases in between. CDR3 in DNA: TGTGCCAGCAGCCCACCCCGTTCGGGAGGCTACACCTTC. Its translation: CASSPPRSGGYTF.

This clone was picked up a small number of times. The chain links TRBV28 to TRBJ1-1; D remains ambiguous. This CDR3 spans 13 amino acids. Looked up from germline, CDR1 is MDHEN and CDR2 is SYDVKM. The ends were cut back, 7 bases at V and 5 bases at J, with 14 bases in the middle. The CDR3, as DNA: TGTGCCAGCACCGGGTTGTTCGGGACTGAAGCTTTCTTT. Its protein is CASTGLFGTEAFF.

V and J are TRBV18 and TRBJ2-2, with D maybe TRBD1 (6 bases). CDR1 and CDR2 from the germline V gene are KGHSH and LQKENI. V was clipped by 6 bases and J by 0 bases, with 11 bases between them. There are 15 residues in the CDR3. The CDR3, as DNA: TGTGCCAGCTCTCTAGGACAGACGAACACCGGGGAGCTGTTTTTT. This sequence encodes CASSLGQTNTGELFF.